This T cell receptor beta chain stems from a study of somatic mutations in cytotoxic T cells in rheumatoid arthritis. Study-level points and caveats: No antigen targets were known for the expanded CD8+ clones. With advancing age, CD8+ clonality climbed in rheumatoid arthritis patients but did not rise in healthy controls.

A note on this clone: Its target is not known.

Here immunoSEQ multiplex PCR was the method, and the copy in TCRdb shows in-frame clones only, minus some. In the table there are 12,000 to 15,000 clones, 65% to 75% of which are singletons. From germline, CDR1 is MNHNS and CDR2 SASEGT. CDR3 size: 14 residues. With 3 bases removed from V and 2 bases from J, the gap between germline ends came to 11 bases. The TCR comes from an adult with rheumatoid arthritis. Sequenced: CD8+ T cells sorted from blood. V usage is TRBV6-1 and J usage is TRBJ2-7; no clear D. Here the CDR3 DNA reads TGTGCCAGCAGTGAGGGTCTCGGAGCCTACGAGCAGTACTTC. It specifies CASSEGLGAYEQYF.